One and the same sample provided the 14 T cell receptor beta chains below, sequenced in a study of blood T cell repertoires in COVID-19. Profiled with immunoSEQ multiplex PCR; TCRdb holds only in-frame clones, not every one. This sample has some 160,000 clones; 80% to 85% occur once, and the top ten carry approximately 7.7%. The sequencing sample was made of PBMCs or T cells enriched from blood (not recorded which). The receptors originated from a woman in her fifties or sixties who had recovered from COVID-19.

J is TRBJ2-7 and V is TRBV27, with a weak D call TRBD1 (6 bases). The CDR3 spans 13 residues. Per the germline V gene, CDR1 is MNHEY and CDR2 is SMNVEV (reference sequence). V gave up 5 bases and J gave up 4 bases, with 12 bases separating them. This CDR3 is CASSPRQAYEQYF. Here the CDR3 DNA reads TGTGCCAGCAGTCCCCGACAGGCTTACGAGCAGTACTTC.

The CDR3 DNA reads as TGTGCCACCAGTTTGGGTTCGGCGGGGCGGGAGACCCAGTACTTC. This codes for CATSLGSAGRETQYF. V and J are TRBV24-1 and TRBJ2-5, with a possible D match to TRBD2 (6 bases). The CDR3 totals 15 residues. Trimming stripped 6 bases from V and 5 bases from J, with 18 bases between. Looked up from germline, CDR1 is KGHDR and CDR2 is SFDVKD.

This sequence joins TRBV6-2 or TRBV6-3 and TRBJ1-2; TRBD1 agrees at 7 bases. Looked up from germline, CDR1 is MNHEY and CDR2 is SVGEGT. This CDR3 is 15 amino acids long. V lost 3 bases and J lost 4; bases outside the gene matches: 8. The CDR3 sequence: CASSYGQENPYGYTF. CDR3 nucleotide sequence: TGTGCCAGCAGTTATGGACAGGAAAACCCCTATGGCTACACCTTC.

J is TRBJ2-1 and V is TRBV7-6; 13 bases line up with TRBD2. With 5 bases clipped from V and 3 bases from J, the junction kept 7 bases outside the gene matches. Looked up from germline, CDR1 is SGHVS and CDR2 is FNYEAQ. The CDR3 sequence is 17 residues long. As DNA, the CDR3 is TGTGCCAGCAGCCTCCGGACTAGCGGGAGTCTCTACAATGAGCAGTTCTTC. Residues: CASSLRTSGSLYNEQFF.

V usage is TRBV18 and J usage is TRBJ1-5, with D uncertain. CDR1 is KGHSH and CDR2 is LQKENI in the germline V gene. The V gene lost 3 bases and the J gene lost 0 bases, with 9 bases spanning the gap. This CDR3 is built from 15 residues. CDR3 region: CASSPSRNSNQPQHF. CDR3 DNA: TGTGCCAGCTCACCTTCCAGGAATAGCAATCAGCCCCAGCATTTT.

CDR3 amino acids: CASRQPGSYEQYF. The CDR3 DNA reads TGTGCCAGCAGGCAGCCCGGGTCCTACGAGCAGTACTTC. V usage is TRBV27 and J usage is TRBJ2-7; D gene unclear. Germline assignment: CDR1 MNHEY and CDR2 SMNVEV (reference sequence). The CDR3 runs to 13 residues. Trimming left V 6 bases short and J 1 base short, with 10 bases between.

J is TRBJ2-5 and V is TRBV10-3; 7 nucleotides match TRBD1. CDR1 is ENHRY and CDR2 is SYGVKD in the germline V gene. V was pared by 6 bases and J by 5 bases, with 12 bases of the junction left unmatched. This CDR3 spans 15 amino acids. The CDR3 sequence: CAISGVGTVVETQYF. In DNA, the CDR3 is TGTGCCATCAGCGGGGTTGGGACAGTAGTGGAGACCCAGTACTTC.

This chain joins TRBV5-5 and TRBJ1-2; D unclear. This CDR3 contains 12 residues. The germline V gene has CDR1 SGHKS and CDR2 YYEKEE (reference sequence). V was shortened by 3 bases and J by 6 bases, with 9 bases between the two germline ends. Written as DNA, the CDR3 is TGTGCCAGCAGCTGGGGAGGCCATGGCTACACCTTC. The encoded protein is CASSWGGHGYTF.

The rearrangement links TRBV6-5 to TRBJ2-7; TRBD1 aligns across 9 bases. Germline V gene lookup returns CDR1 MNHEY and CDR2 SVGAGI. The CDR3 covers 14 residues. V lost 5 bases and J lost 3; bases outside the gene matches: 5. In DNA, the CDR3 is TGTGCCAGCAGTCGGGGACAGGGTAACTACGAGCAGTACTTC. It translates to CASSRGQGNYEQYF.

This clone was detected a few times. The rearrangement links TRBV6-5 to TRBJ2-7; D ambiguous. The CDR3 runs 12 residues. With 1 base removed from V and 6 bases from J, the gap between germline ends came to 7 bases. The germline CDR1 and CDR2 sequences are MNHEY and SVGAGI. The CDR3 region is CASSYWASEQYF. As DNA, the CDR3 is TGTGCCAGCAGTTACTGGGCATCCGAGCAGTACTTC.

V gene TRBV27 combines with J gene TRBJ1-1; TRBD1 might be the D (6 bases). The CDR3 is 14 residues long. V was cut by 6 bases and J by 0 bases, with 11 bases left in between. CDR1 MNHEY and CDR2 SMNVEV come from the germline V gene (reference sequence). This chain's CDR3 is CASRPDRLNTEAFF. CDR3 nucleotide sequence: TGTGCCAGCAGACCGGACAGATTGAACACTGAAGCTTTCTTT.

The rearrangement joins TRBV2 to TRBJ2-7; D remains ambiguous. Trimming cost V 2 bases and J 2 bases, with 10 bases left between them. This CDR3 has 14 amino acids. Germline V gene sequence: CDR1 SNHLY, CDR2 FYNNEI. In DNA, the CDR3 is TGTGCCAGCAGTGAATTTGAGAGGACCTACGAGCAGTACTTC. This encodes CASSEFERTYEQYF.

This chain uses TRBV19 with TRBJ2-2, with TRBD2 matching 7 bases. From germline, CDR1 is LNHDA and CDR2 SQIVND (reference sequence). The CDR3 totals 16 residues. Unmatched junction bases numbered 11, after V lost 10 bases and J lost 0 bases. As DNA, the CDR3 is TGTGCCACAAATCGGGAGCGGGGACCGAACACCGGGGAGCTGTTTTTT. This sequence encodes CATNRERGPNTGELFF. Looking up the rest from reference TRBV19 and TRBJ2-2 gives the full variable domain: DGGITQSPKYLFRKEGQNVTLSCEQNLNHDAMYWYRQDPGQGLRLIYYSQIVNDFQKGDIAEGYSVSREKKESFPLTVTSAQKNPTAFYLCATNRERGPNTGELFFGEGSRLTVL.

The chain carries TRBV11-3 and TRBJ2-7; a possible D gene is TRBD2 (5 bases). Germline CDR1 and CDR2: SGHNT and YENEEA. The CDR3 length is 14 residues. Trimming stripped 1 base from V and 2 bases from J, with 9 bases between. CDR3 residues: CASSLGGLPYEQYF. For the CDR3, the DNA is TGTGCCAGCAGCTTAGGCGGGTTACCCTACGAGCAGTACTTC.